Listed below are T cell receptor beta chains from one sample, sequenced in a study of T cell responses to AZD1222 COVID-19 vaccine. Sequencing used immunoSEQ multiplex PCR; TCRdb keeps in-frame clones, though not all of them. Of about 130,000 clones in the sample, 70% to 90% were seen once. This specimen was peripheral blood, taken on day 0 of AZD1222 vaccination. The receptors shown here come from an adult in good health. The CDR3 runs from the conserved cysteine through the conserved F or W. Fields, in order: J gene, clone size, D gene, V gene, CDR3 length, CDR3 DNA, CDR3 protein. The D gene is left open where the match is weak. The size field is filled for only some rows; it gives once, few, many or a size class.

TRBJ1-5,.,TRBD1,TRBV7-9,16,TGTGCCAGCAGCCCCACACAGCGGGACAGGGATCAGCCCCAGCATTTT,CASSPTQRDRDQPQHF
TRBJ2-1,.,.,TRBV7-9,12,TGTGCCAGCAGCTCCCCCATCAATGAGCAGTTCTTC,CASSSPINEQFF
TRBJ1-4,.,.,TRBV24-1,15,TGTGCCACCAGTGATCCCCGGAAGTCTAATGAAAAACTGTTTTTT,CATSDPRKSNEKLFF
TRBJ2-1,.,TRBD2,TRBV29-1,15,TGCAGCGCTAGAGAGTACGGGGGGGCCTACAATGAGCAGTTCTTC,CSAREYGGAYNEQFF
TRBJ1-5,.,TRBD1,TRBV5-1,15,TGCGCCAGCAGCCCGGGACAGGGGGCTGTTCAGCCCCAGCATTTT,CASSPGQGAVQPQHF
TRBJ2-7,.,.,TRBV30,11,TGTGCCTGGAGTGTGGGGGGCGAGCAGTACTTC,CAWSVGGEQYF
TRBJ2-7,.,.,TRBV4-1,14,TGCGCCAGCAGCCCCAGGACAGATGCCTACGAGCAGTACTTC,CASSPRTDAYEQYF
TRBJ2-6,once,.,TRBV6-6,16,TGTGCCAGCAGTTACAGGGGGAGCTCTGGGGCCAACGTCCTGACTTTC,CASSYRGSSGANVLTF
TRBJ1-5,.,.,TRBV6-4,18,TGTGCCAGCAGTGACTCGATTTCGAAAGGACATTTTCATCAGCCCCAGCATTTT,CASSDSISKGHFHQPQHF
TRBJ2-3,.,TRBD1,TRBV7-6,15,TGTGCCAGCAGCTGGACAGGGATTCACACAGATACGCAGTATTTT,CASSWTGIHTDTQYF
TRBJ2-6,.,.,TRBV9,19,TGTGCCAGCAGCGTAGTGGAGGGGTCCTCACCCTCTGGGGCCAACGTCCTGACTTTC,CASSVVEGSSPSGANVLTF
TRBJ1-4,.,.,TRBV5-1,14,TGCGCCAGCAGCATCGGACATGGGAGGGAAAAACTGTTTTTT,CASSIGHGREKLFF
TRBJ2-7,.,TRBD1,TRBV10-1,18,TGCGCCAGCAGTGGGTTCAGTCCAGGGGGCATTAGGTCCTACGAGCAGTACTTC,CASSGFSPGGIRSYEQYF
TRBJ2-7,once,.,TRBV3-1/TRBV3-2,12,TGTGCCAGCAGCCAATCCACCTACGAGCAGTACTTC,CASSQSTYEQYF
TRBJ1-6,.,.,TRBV19,15,TGTGCCAGTAACTTCTACAGCTCCTATAATTCACCCCTCCACTTT,CASNFYSSYNSPLHF
TRBJ2-1,.,TRBD1,TRBV15,15,TGTGCCACCAGCAGCGACAGGGGAAGCTACAATGAGCAGTTCTTC,CATSSDRGSYNEQFF
TRBJ1-1,once,.,TRBV19,14,TGTGCCAGTAGTATAATTGACCGGGACGCTGAAGCTTTCTTT,CASSIIDRDAEAFF
TRBJ1-1,.,.,TRBV2,13,TGTGCCAGCAGCCAATCTTTGAACACTGAAGCTTTCTTT,CASSQSLNTEAFF
TRBJ2-2,.,.,TRBV5-3,16,TGTGCCAGAAGCTTGGGGAGAGGGGGACACACCGGGGAGCTGTTTTTT,CARSLGRGGHTGELFF
TRBJ1-3,.,TRBD1,TRBV7-9,15,TGTGCCAGCAGATCCGGGACAGGGATCGGAAACACCATATATTTT,CASRSGTGIGNTIYF
TRBJ2-7,.,.,TRBV6-6,12,TGTGCCAGCAGAGGAAGCTCCTACGAGCAGTACTTC,CASRGSSYEQYF
TRBJ2-6,.,.,TRBV18,19,TGTGCCAGCTCACCAGGCTACGACAGCAAGAGCTCTGGGGCCAACGTCCTGACTTTC,CASSPGYDSKSSGANVLTF
TRBJ2-7,.,.,TRBV10-3,15,TGTGCCATCAGTGCGACTTCGGGAAGCTCCTACGAGCAGTACTTC,CAISATSGSSYEQYF
TRBJ2-1,.,.,TRBV7-2,22,TGTGCCAGCAGCTTAGCGTTTGTCGAAAGTAAGGGGAAACAGAGCTCCTACAATGAGCAGTTCTTC,CASSLAFVESKGKQSSYNEQFF
TRBJ1-2,once,TRBD1,TRBV6-6,16,TGTGCCAGCAGCCGATCATCAGGGGGCGGAAACTATGGCTACACCTTC,CASSRSSGGGNYGYTF
TRBJ1-4,.,.,TRBV28,13,TGTGCCAGCAGTTTGAGACAGAATGAAAAACTGTTTTTT,CASSLRQNEKLFF
TRBJ1-6,few,.,TRBV12-3/TRBV12-4,13,TGTGCCAGCAGGTGGGACGATAATTCACCCCTCCACTTT,CASRWDDNSPLHF
TRBJ1-2,.,TRBD1,TRBV5-5,16,TGTGCCAGCAGCTTGGACGGGACAGGGATTCCCTATGGCTACACCTTC,CASSLDGTGIPYGYTF
TRBJ2-5,.,TRBD2,TRBV5-1,15,TGCGCCAGCAGCTTGCGCACCCCCGGGAGGGAGACCCAGTACTTC,CASSLRTPGRETQYF
TRBJ2-7,.,.,TRBV7-2,14,TGTGCCAGCAGCCCCCAGTATGGGGCATACGAGCAGTACTTC,CASSPQYGAYEQYF
TRBJ2-1,.,.,TRBV25-1,15,TGTGCCAGCAGTCCCGTGTGGGGATCCTACAATGAGCAGTTCTTC,CASSPVWGSYNEQFF
TRBJ2-3,.,TRBD2,TRBV7-2,15,TGTGCCAGCAGCTTAGGCCCAGGACTAGCGGGGGGGAAGTATTTT,CASSLGPGLAGGKYF
TRBJ1-2,.,.,TRBV5-4,15,TGTGCCAGCAGCTTGGCCTTTCGTGATAACTATGGCTACACCTTC,CASSLAFRDNYGYTF
TRBJ2-7,few,TRBD1,TRBV7-9,14,TGTGCCAGCAGCGAACTGCAGGGGGCCTACGAGCAGTACTTC,CASSELQGAYEQYF
TRBJ1-1,.,.,TRBV10-3,13,TGTGCCATCGGCAGACAGGAGGACACTGAAGCTTTCTTT,CAIGRQEDTEAFF
TRBJ2-5,.,.,TRBV11-3,14,TGTGCCAGCAGCTTGTGGTCGTACCAAGAGACCCAGTACTTC,CASSLWSYQETQYF
TRBJ1-1,.,TRBD1,TRBV7-9,16,TGTGCCAGCATCGACTGGGAGGGGACAGGAGGTTATGAAGCTTTCTTT,CASIDWEGTGGYEAFF
TRBJ2-1,.,.,TRBV3-1/TRBV3-2,18,TGTGCCAGCAGCCAGCATTTGATGCCGGGGCCCCTAGGCAATGAGCAGTTCTTC,CASSQHLMPGPLGNEQFF
TRBJ1-3,.,.,TRBV7-9,12,TGTGCCAGCAGCAACAGTGAAAACACCATATATTTT,CASSNSENTIYF
TRBJ2-7,.,TRBD1,TRBV7-8,14,TGTGCCAGCAGCTCCCGGGACAGAGGCTACGAGCAGTACTTC,CASSSRDRGYEQYF
TRBJ1-1,few,TRBD1,TRBV2,14,TGTGCCAGCAGTTCACAGGGGGCCGACACTGAAGCTTTCTTT,CASSSQGADTEAFF
TRBJ1-5,.,.,TRBV6-5,12,TGTGCCAGCAGTCTAACTGCTCAGCCCCAGCATTTT,CASSLTAQPQHF
TRBJ1-3,.,.,TRBV7-2,17,TGTGCCAGCACCGTAGGCGGGGGCAAAAGCTCTGGAAACACCATATATTTT,CASTVGGGKSSGNTIYF
TRBJ2-1,.,TRBD2,TRBV11-2,16,TGTGCCAGCAGCCCTAGCGGGGGGGCAACGTGGAATGAGCAGTTCTTC,CASSPSGGATWNEQFF
TRBJ2-2,.,TRBD1,TRBV19,12,TGTGCCAGTAGTATAGAGACAGGGAAGCTGTTTTTT,CASSIETGKLFF
TRBJ1-5,.,TRBD1,TRBV7-9,15,TGTGCCAGCAGCCTAGTTGGCAGGGGGATCCAGCCCCAGCATTTT,CASSLVGRGIQPQHF
TRBJ2-7,.,.,TRBV28,16,TGTGCCAGCAGTTTTCTATCCGGACAGAGCTCCTACGAGCAGTACTTC,CASSFLSGQSSYEQYF
TRBJ1-2,few,.,TRBV4-1,12,TGCGCCAGCAGCCAGGCAGCCGGGTTCCCCACCTTC,CASSQAAGFPTF
TRBJ2-7,.,.,TRBV5-4,15,TGTGCCAGCAGCCCCGGAGGGGCAGTCCCCTACGAGCAGTACTTC,CASSPGGAVPYEQYF
TRBJ1-3,once,.,TRBV18,16,TGTGCCAGCTCACCACTCCCGGGCCTCTCTGGAAACACCATATATTTT,CASSPLPGLSGNTIYF
TRBJ2-7,.,TRBD2,TRBV5-1,19,TGCGCCAGCAGCTTGGAGCCAGGGAGTACTAGCGGGGGGGCCTACGAGCAGTACTTC,CASSLEPGSTSGGAYEQYF
TRBJ2-2,.,TRBD1,TRBV7-9,14,TGTGCCAGCAGCTTGGACAGGGCGACCGGGGAGCTGTTTTTT,CASSLDRATGELFF
TRBJ2-4,.,.,TRBV28,17,TGTGCCAGCAGTTTCATTCGGCCAGGGGTAGCCAAAAACATTCAGTACTTC,CASSFIRPGVAKNIQYF
TRBJ1-2,.,TRBD1,TRBV7-2,15,TGTGCCAGCAGCTTAGGGACAGGGAAGGACTATGGCTACACCTTC,CASSLGTGKDYGYTF
TRBJ1-1,.,.,TRBV7-2,14,TGTGCCAGCAGCAGAGGGAGTTTTACCACTGAAGCTTTCTTT,CASSRGSFTTEAFF
TRBJ2-3,once,TRBD2,TRBV6-5,14,TGTGCCAGCAGCTCGGGGGGGGGCCCAGATACGCAGTATTTT,CASSSGGGPDTQYF
TRBJ1-1,.,.,TRBV7-9,16,TGTGCCAGCAGCCTCGGGACGGGTAGAATGAACACTGAAGCTTTCTTT,CASSLGTGRMNTEAFF
TRBJ2-7,.,TRBD1,TRBV7-8,17,TGTGCCAGCAGCTTATATGAGACGGACAGGGGGTACGACGAGCAGTACTTC,CASSLYETDRGYDEQYF